A selection of T cell receptor beta chains follows, all from one sample in a study of regulatory T cells in long-lasting Graves disease. TCRdb fed the multiplex PCR reads into MiXCR, producing one record per CDR3 protein. The sample yields 400,000 to 500,000 distinct CDR3 sequences, 16% seen once. These data were likewise used in another study, on T cells in Graves' hyperthyroidism and ophthalmopathy.

The input for sequencing was peripheral blood mononuclear cells (PBMCs), taken at new diagnosis, from a patient treated with antithyroid drugs. The receptors shown here come from a woman between 25 and 40 years old with Graves disease. CDR3s include the opening cysteine and the closing phenylalanine or tryptophan. The D gene is left open where the match is weak. Expanded clones get a size class; other rows say once, few or many, or leave the size out.

size	V	D	J	length	DNA	CDR3
NA	TRBV6-2/TRBV6-3	NA	TRBJ2-4	17	TGTGCCAGCAGTCCCCAGGAAGGACGGCGCGCTAAAAACATTCAGTACTTC	CASSPQEGRRAKNIQYF
NA	TRBV19	NA	TRBJ2-1	15	TGTGCCAGTAGTATAGGGGCCGACTCCTACAATGAGCAGTTCTTC	CASSIGADSYNEQFF
many	TRBV7-8	TRBD1	TRBJ1-1	13	TGTGCCAGCAGCTGGGGGGGAGACAGGGAGGCTTTCTTT	CASSWGGDREAFF
few	TRBV20-1	NA	TRBJ2-3	12	TGCAGTGCTAGAGATTACCGGGAGAGCAATTATTTT	CSARDYRESNYF
NA	TRBV7-2	NA	TRBJ2-7	15	TGTGCCAGCAGCTTAGTCGTCAGGGGCCCTCGCGAGCAGTACTTC	CASSLVVRGPREQYF
many	TRBV12-3/TRBV12-4	NA	TRBJ2-1	15	TGTGCCAGCACCCCAGGTACGGGGTTTTACAATGAGCAGTTCTTC	CASTPGTGFYNEQFF
many	TRBV28	TRBD1	TRBJ2-1	13	TGTGCCAGCAGTCCAGGGGGTACCCCCGAGCAGTTCTTC	CASSPGGTPEQFF
few	TRBV6-5	TRBD2	TRBJ2-3	16	TGTGCCAGCAGTTCCCAGGGACTAGCGGGAGGCGATACGCAGTATTTT	CASSSQGLAGGDTQYF
many	TRBV7-9	TRBD1	TRBJ1-4	14	TGTGCCAGCAGCTCAACAGGGGAGGGTGAAAAACTGTTTTTT	CASSSTGEGEKLFF
few	TRBV6-1	TRBD1	TRBJ2-1	16	TGTGCCAGCAGTAACCGTCCGGGACAGCCCTACAATGAGCAGTTCTTC	CASSNRPGQPYNEQFF
many	TRBV4-1	NA	TRBJ1-4	17	TGCGCCAGCAGCCCGGGAACAGGGTTGTTAACTAATGAAAAACTGTTTTTT	CASSPGTGLLTNEKLFF
many	TRBV18	TRBD1	TRBJ1-2	14	TGTGCCAGCTCACCGGGGACAGACCGGCATGGCTACACCTTC	CASSPGTDRHGYTF
NA	TRBV4-2	NA	TRBJ2-7	16	TGTGCCAGCAGCCCCACCGGGACCCCCCCTTCGTACGAGCAGTACTTC	CASSPTGTPPSYEQYF
NA	TRBV5-1	NA	TRBJ1-5	15	TGCGCCAGCAGACTGTTACCCGGAGGTGATCAGCCCCAGCATTTT	CASRLLPGGDQPQHF
many	TRBV19	TRBD2	TRBJ2-2	15	TGTGCCAGTCGACTAGCGGGATTTGGCACCGGGGAGCTGTTTTTT	CASRLAGFGTGELFF
many	TRBV3-1	NA	TRBJ1-2	13	TGTGCCAGCAGCCAAGTCGGAGGGCACGGCTACACCTTC	CASSQVGGHGYTF
few	TRBV20-1	NA	TRBJ2-2	15	TGCAGTGCTAGAGATCGGGTAGCGGACACCGGGGAGCTGTTTTTT	CSARDRVADTGELFF
many	TRBV18	NA	TRBJ1-5	13	TGTGCCAGCTCACCGAACGGGGATCAGCCCCAGCATTTT	CASSPNGDQPQHF
many	TRBV6-1	TRBD1	TRBJ2-1	15	TGTGCCAGCAGGGGTCCGGGACAGGGTTACAATGAGCAGTTCTTC	CASRGPGQGYNEQFF
few	TRBV14	TRBD2	TRBJ2-4	13	TGTGCCAGCAGCCAAGAAGGGAGGGACATTCAGTACTTC	CASSQEGRDIQYF
many	TRBV30	NA	TRBJ1-5	13	TGTGCCTGGAGTGACGGTCTCAATCAGCCCCAGCATTTT	CAWSDGLNQPQHF
many	TRBV29-1	TRBD2	TRBJ2-7	14	TGCAGCGCGCATGCTAGCGGGAGTACCTACGAGCAGTACTTC	CSAHASGSTYEQYF
NA	TRBV7-3	NA	TRBJ2-7	17	TGTGCCAGCAGCTTAACACCGGCGGGGCGCAACTCCTACGAGCAGTACTTC	CASSLTPAGRNSYEQYF
many	TRBV11-2	NA	TRBJ2-3	12	TGTGCCAGCAGCTCCTACCCAGATACGCAGTATTTT	CASSSYPDTQYF
once	TRBV27	NA	TRBJ1-2	14	TGTGCCAGCAGTCGAGGTAACCGGGGGTATGGCTACACCTTC	CASSRGNRGYGYTF
many	TRBV6-5	NA	TRBJ1-1	13	TGTGCCAGCAGTTACGACAGAAACACTGAAGCTTTCTTT	CASSYDRNTEAFF
NA	TRBV20-1	TRBD1	TRBJ2-1	15	TGCAGTGCTATAACGCCAGACAGGGGGCCTGATGAGCAGTTCTTC	CSAITPDRGPDEQFF
many	TRBV28	NA	TRBJ2-7	11	TGTGCCAGCATAGAGGGGGAGGAGCAGTACTTC	CASIEGEEQYF
NA	TRBV27	TRBD1	TRBJ2-3	16	TGTGCCAGCAAAAGGACGCCGGGACAGGGAGGAGATACGCAGTATTTT	CASKRTPGQGGDTQYF
many	TRBV29-1	NA	TRBJ2-5	13	TGCAGCGTTGATGGTCAATCCCAAGAGACCCAGTACTTC	CSVDGQSQETQYF
many	TRBV12-3/TRBV12-4	NA	TRBJ1-1	12	TGTGCCAGCAGCACCGCAGGTACTGAAGCTTTCTTT	CASSTAGTEAFF
many	TRBV3-1	NA	TRBJ1-1	14	TGTGCCAGCAGCCCCGGGGGCCTGAACACTGAAGCTTTCTTT	CASSPGGLNTEAFF
many	TRBV28	TRBD2	TRBJ2-3	15	TGTGCCAGCAGAATAGGACTAGCGGGAGCAGATACGCAGTATTTT	CASRIGLAGADTQYF
many	TRBV3-1	TRBD1	TRBJ1-2	15	TGTGCCAGCAGCCTTCCGGGGCAGGGGGCAAGTGGCTACACCTTC	CASSLPGQGASGYTF